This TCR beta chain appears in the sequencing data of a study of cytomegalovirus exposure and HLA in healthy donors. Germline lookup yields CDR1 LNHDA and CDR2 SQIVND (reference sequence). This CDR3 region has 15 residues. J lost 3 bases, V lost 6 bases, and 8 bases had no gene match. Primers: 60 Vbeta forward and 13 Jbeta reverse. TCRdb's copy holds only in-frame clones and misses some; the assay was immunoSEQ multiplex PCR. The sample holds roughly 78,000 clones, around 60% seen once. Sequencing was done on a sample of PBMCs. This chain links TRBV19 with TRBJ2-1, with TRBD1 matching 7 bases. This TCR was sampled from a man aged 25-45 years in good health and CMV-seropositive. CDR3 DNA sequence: TGTGCCAGTAGGTCGTTTGCAGGGGGCTACAATGAGCAGTTCTTC. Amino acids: CASRSFAGGYNEQFF.